A selection of T cell receptor beta chains follows, all from one sample in a study of T cell repertoires in cytomegalovirus infection. TCRdb reanalysed the reads using MiXCR and keeps one entry per CDR3 protein. The sample includes about 300,000 distinct CDR3 sequences, roughly a tenth seen only once; the top ten take about 2.3%. The sequencing input was PBMCs. The receptors here all came from a human donor in good health (CMV status not recorded). Some clones in this sample may be carry-over from other donors' samples. Each CDR3 is given without its conserved first and last residue. The order of the fields is V gene, CDR3 protein.

TRBV10-3,AISGDTNQPQH
TRBV28,ASSLDLDEKLF
TRBV3-1,ASSPPGRDTEAF
TRBV7-2,ASSLVGTFQY
TRBV7-9,ASSLESRTEGYT
TRBV5-1,ASSWGLAGTDTQY
TRBV11-1,ASSLRTEVHNEQF
TRBV7-2,ASSPPGYNSPLH
TRBV7-9,ASSAFWGVKMGTEAF
TRBV29-1,SAARGQGYEETQY
TRBV25-1,ASSEQGRYMGYQPQH
TRBV10-3,AIGGYNSPLH
TRBV7-1,ASSEDRLPQY
TRBV28,ASSTPDRPVYGYT
TRBV5-1,ASCPTGMNTEAF
TRBV2,ASTRGQVRETQY
TRBV18,ASSPLPGGPDDEQF
TRBV7-9,ASSSPGGTNEKLF
TRBV15,ATRLSMGHLGVTDTQY
TRBV7-2,ASSLDRVGVPQH
TRBV2,ASSPLAGTWHGELF
TRBV5-1,ASRGSGNSPLH
TRBV6-2/TRBV6-3,ASSYSFRLEGLKNYGYT
TRBV20-1,SARGPENQPQH
TRBV20-1,SARDAGTGNQPQH
TRBV6-6,AARENSPLH
TRBV20-1,SAKRLQGAFGYT
TRBV27,ASSLSGTGNYGYT
TRBV5-5,ASTLGGHYGYT
TRBV7-2,ASSGLARGTYNEQF
TRBV7-3,ATAPGNLPSGANVLT
TRBV7-6,ASSAAGGGTEAF
TRBV7-2,ASSQGLAGGNKETQY
TRBV5-1,ASSWPRYREDNEQF
TRBV7-2,ASSRDNNQPQH
TRBV29-1,SAGRSSNTGELF
TRBV6-6,ASSYPGQGYTDTQY
TRBV28,ASSPVTGGSYNEQF
TRBV29-1,SVPTHYGYT
TRBV23-1,ASAWYRDKETQY
TRBV7-2,ASSFGIYTEAF
TRBV12-3/TRBV12-4,VNSLGAAAF
TRBV6-2/TRBV6-3,ASRPPGLAYHQETQY
TRBV6-2/TRBV6-3,ASSYSARGLPDYGYT
TRBV20-1,SARDPSDRPSGNTIY
TRBV28,ASSFRDRGNSPLH
TRBV19,ASSTPGQGNEKLF
TRBV6-5,ASSYSLAGGAETQY
TRBV20-1,SARGQGVRNEQF
TRBV19,ASSRQGTAQPQH
TRBV29-1,SLGQGPNTEAF
TRBV7-8,ASSLGNRDGYT
TRBV10-3,AIRSTSGGPNTGELF